This T cell receptor (beta chain) is drawn from a study of cytomegalovirus exposure and HLA in healthy donors. Study-level points and caveats: Reports described diagnosis of cytomegalovirus status by the classifier as highly specific and sensitive. According to a subsequent analysis, TCR clusters identified in the first cohort showed a tendency to co-occur across the 120 or so validation repertoires.

Profiled with immunoSEQ multiplex PCR; TCRdb holds only in-frame clones, not every one. The sample includes around 56,000 clones, 89% of them seen just once. This clone was seen just once. No antigen is known for it. The trim removed 4 bases at V and 9 bases at J, leaving 11 bases unmatched. The CDR3 consists of 15 residues. Germline CDR1 is SGHTA and CDR2 is FQGNSA. Source material: PBMCs. The chain links TRBV7-2 to TRBJ2-1; TRBD2 matches at 8 bases. The origin of this receptor is a young woman in good health and CMV-seronegative. In nucleotides, the CDR3 is TGTGCCAGCAGCTCCCTGGGCGGGGGGCGCGGTGAGCAGTTCTTC. Translating it yields CASSSLGGGRGEQFF.